This is a list of T cell receptor beta chains from one sample in a study of blood T cell repertoires in COVID-19. Clones were sequenced by immunoSEQ multiplex PCR, and TCRdb holds only the in-frame ones, with some missing. The sample consists of about 75,000 clones, 88% of them appearing once. Sequenced input: peripheral blood. The receptors shown here come from a human donor in a cohort sampled during active COVID-19. The CDR3 runs from the conserved cysteine through the conserved F or W. Fields, in order: J gene, V gene, CDR3 length, CDR3 protein.

J: TRBJ2-1; V: TRBV2; length: 15; CDR3: CASMNDRGQYNEQFF
J: TRBJ2-1; V: TRBV5-1; length: 19; CDR3: CASSLGLAGGPTKYNEQFF
J: TRBJ1-1; V: TRBV5-1; length: 15; CDR3: CASSSPDRGDTEAFF
J: TRBJ1-6; V: TRBV4-1; length: 15; CDR3: CASSLTGTRDSPLHF
J: TRBJ1-1; V: TRBV19; length: 13; CDR3: CASSILGGTEAFF
J: TRBJ1-5; V: TRBV16; length: 15; CDR3: CASSQLGQGNQPQHF
J: TRBJ1-4; V: TRBV7-2; length: 14; CDR3: CASSLQGTNEKLFF
J: TRBJ1-3; V: TRBV20-1; length: 13; CDR3: CSASKAGRNTIYF
J: TRBJ2-5; V: TRBV7-8; length: 17; CDR3: CASSLDKGAGRWETQYF
J: TRBJ1-1; V: TRBV5-1; length: 14; CDR3: CASSLARPTDEAFF